These T cell receptor beta chains were read from a single sample in a study of cytomegalovirus exposure and HLA in healthy donors. TCRdb keeps only in-frame clones here, not all; method: immunoSEQ multiplex PCR. Of approximately 150,000 clones listed, roughly four fifths are singletons. Specimen: PBMCs. The source is a male donor in good health and CMV-seronegative. Each CDR3 is given with its conserved first and last residue. The D gene is left open where the match is weak. For some rows the clone size is stated as once, few or many, or as a class when expanded; others skip it.

clone_size d_call cdr3_length j_call v_call cdr3_nt cdr3_aa
- TRBD1 15 TRBJ2-5 TRBV7-9 TGTGCCAGCAGCGATCCGACAGGGGTGGGCGAGACCCAGTACTTC CASSDPTGVGETQYF
- TRBD2 15 TRBJ2-7 TRBV19 TGTGCCAGTAGTATTCTAGCGGGAGCGGGCTACGAGCAGTACTTC CASSILAGAGYEQYF
- - 16 TRBJ2-2 TRBV9 TGTGCCAGCAGCGTAGTCCGAGATCCGAACACCGGGGAGCTGTTTTTT CASSVVRDPNTGELFF
- TRBD1 15 TRBJ1-1 TRBV11-2 TGTGCCAGCAGTTTAACGACAGGGCTGAACACTGAAGCTTTCTTT CASSLTTGLNTEAFF
- - 14 TRBJ2-7 TRBV6-1 TGTGCCAGCAGTGTGGCTTTAAGCTCCTACGAGCAGTACTTC CASSVALSSYEQYF
- TRBD2 15 TRBJ2-7 TRBV9 TGTGCCAGCAGCGCTAGCGGGGGGGCCGCCTACGAGCAGTACTTC CASSASGGAAYEQYF
- - 14 TRBJ1-1 TRBV6-5 TGTGCCAGCAGTTACTCGATGGCAGACAGTGAAGCTTTCTTT CASSYSMADSEAFF
- TRBD2 14 TRBJ2-1 TRBV28 TGTGCCAGCAGTTTTTCTAGCGGAGACAATGAGCAGTTCTTC CASSFSSGDNEQFF
few TRBD2 16 TRBJ2-1 TRBV6-4 TGTGCCAGCAGTGAGGTAGCGGGGGAAGGGGGCAATGAGCAGTTCTTC CASSEVAGEGGNEQFF
- TRBD1 14 TRBJ2-1 TRBV27 TGTGCCAGCAGTTCCTTTCTCAGGGGGAATGAGCAGTTCTTC CASSSFLRGNEQFF
- TRBD2 15 TRBJ2-5 TRBV15 TGTGCCACCAGCAGACTAGGACTAGTCCAAGAGACCCAGTACTTC CATSRLGLVQETQYF
- TRBD2 14 TRBJ2-5 TRBV5-1 TGCGCCAGCAGCTCCGGGACTAGCGTTGAGACCCAGTACTTC CASSSGTSVETQYF
- TRBD2 15 TRBJ2-1 TRBV7-3 TGTGCCAGCAGCTTCCCAGCGGGGGGACACAATGAGCAGTTCTTC CASSFPAGGHNEQFF
- TRBD2 14 TRBJ2-1 TRBV7-9 TGTGCCAGCAGCCCACTGACTAGCGGGAATGAGCAGTTCTTC CASSPLTSGNEQFF
- - 12 TRBJ1-2 TRBV19 TGTGCCAGCGGTCGGGGACTTAATGGCTACACCTTC CASGRGLNGYTF
few TRBD2 16 TRBJ2-1 TRBV4-1 TGCGCCAGCAGCCAAGATCTTGGACTAGCGGGGCATGAGCAGTTCTTC CASSQDLGLAGHEQFF
- - 11 TRBJ2-7 TRBV28 TGTGCCAGCAGTTTATTCGCAGGGCAGTACTTC CASSLFAGQYF
- TRBD1 16 TRBJ2-4 TRBV28 TGTGCCAGCAGCCCCGGTGACAGGGGTTTGAAAAACATTCAGTACTTC CASSPGDRGLKNIQYF
- TRBD2 16 TRBJ2-7 TRBV4-1 TGCGCCAGCAGCCAAGTAGGGCCTAGCGGGAGCTACGAGCAGTACTTC CASSQVGPSGSYEQYF
- - 14 TRBJ2-1 TRBV29-1 TGCAGCTTGCGGGTAGGGGACAAAACAAATGAGCAGTTCTTC CSLRVGDKTNEQFF
few - 15 TRBJ2-7 TRBV19 TGTGCCAGTAGTATTTGGGACACTGGGAACTACGAGCAGTACTTC CASSIWDTGNYEQYF
- TRBD2 14 TRBJ2-5 TRBV30 TGTGCCTGGAGTCCGGGACTAGCGGGAGAGACCCAGTACTTC CAWSPGLAGETQYF
- TRBD1 15 TRBJ1-1 TRBV2 TGTGCCAGCAACAAACAGGGGGCCCGAAGCACTGAAGCTTTCTTT CASNKQGARSTEAFF
few - 13 TRBJ2-7 TRBV7-3 TGTGCCAGCAGCCCCGGACAGACCTACGAGCAGTACTTC CASSPGQTYEQYF
- TRBD2 14 TRBJ2-7 TRBV28 TGTGCCAGCAGTTTGGCTAGCGGGCCCTACGAGCAGTACTTC CASSLASGPYEQYF